The rows below give T cell receptor beta chains drawn from one sample of a study of OX40 agonist ivuxolimab in advanced cancers. This table comes from immunoSEQ multiplex PCR, and its TCRdb copy is limited to in-frame clones, with some not included. The sample shows just under 65,000 clones, about 90% of them seen only once. This specimen consisted of CD4+ or CD8+ T cells sorted from blood, obtained in a trial of the OX40 agonist ivuxolimab. The receptors were sampled from an adult with an advanced solid tumor such as melanoma, head and neck, liver or kidney cancer. The CDR3 runs from the conserved cysteine through the conserved F or W. A D gene is named only where the DNA matches it firmly. Where a row states a size, it is once, few, many or the class of an expanded clone; other rows omit it.

CDR3nt	CDR3aa	abundance	v_gene	d_gene	j_gene
TGCGCCAGCAGCTTGGAACAGCTTAACACCGGGGAGCTGTTTTTT	CASSLEQLNTGELFF	-	TRBV5-1	-	TRBJ2-2
TGCGCCAGCAGAACCGGTAACGAGCAGTACTTC	CASRTGNEQYF	-	TRBV5-1	-	TRBJ2-7
TGCGCCAGCAGCCCGGGTTTGTACGAGCAGTACTTC	CASSPGLYEQYF	once	TRBV5-1	-	TRBJ2-7
TGCGCCAGCAGCGCCCAGTTGGAGGGGAGGTTCGGTGGCTACACCTTC	CASSAQLEGRFGGYTF	-	TRBV5-1	-	TRBJ1-2
TGTGCCAGCTCAGGGACAATGGGCGAGCAGTACTTC	CASSGTMGEQYF	-	TRBV18	-	TRBJ2-7
TGCGCCAGCAGCCCTGGCCCAGGGGCATCTGTCGAAGCTTTCTTT	CASSPGPGASVEAFF	-	TRBV5-1	-	TRBJ1-1
TGTGCCAGCATCGGCGACCGGGCTGAAGCTTTCTTT	CASIGDRAEAFF	-	TRBV28	-	TRBJ1-1
TGTGCCAGCTCCCCGCCCGGACAGGGAGACACTGAAGCTTTCTTT	CASSPPGQGDTEAFF	-	TRBV18	TRBD1	TRBJ1-1
TGTGCTAGTGGTTTGGCCCTCTCCGGACGCCGGCCCTCTTTGGGCACCGGGGAGCTGTTTTTT	CASGLALSGRRPSLGTGELFF	once	TRBV12-5	-	TRBJ2-2
TGTGCCAGCAGTCCCCGGAGGACTAGCACCCATGAGCAGTTCTTC	CASSPRRTSTHEQFF	-	TRBV27	TRBD2	TRBJ2-1
TGTGCCAGCAGCCGCGGGACGGCATATGGCTACACCTTC	CASSRGTAYGYTF	-	TRBV11-2	-	TRBJ1-2
TGTGCCTGGAGTGTATTCCCCAAGGAACTGTTTTTT	CAWSVFPKELFF	-	TRBV30	-	TRBJ1-4
TGTGCCAGCAGGAACAGGGGCTTGGGGGAGCAGTACTTC	CASRNRGLGEQYF	-	TRBV6-5	TRBD1	TRBJ2-7
TGTGCCAGCAGTTACCCGGGACTAGCGAAGCGGGGTGAGCAGTTCTTC	CASSYPGLAKRGEQFF	few	TRBV6-6	TRBD2	TRBJ2-1
TGTGCCAGCAGACTACTTAATCAGCCCCAGCATTTT	CASRLLNQPQHF	-	TRBV6-1	-	TRBJ1-5
TGTGCCAGCAGCCTTCCGGGAGGGCAGTTCTTC	CASSLPGGQFF	-	TRBV6-8	TRBD2	TRBJ2-1
TGCGCCAGCAGCTCAGGACAGGGGTGGGGGAGCGAGCAGTACTTC	CASSSGQGWGSEQYF	-	TRBV5-1	TRBD1	TRBJ2-7
TGTGCCATCAGACCAGACAGGGGGCGGGTTCAGAGCTCCTACGAGCAGTACTTC	CAIRPDRGRVQSSYEQYF	-	TRBV10-3	TRBD1	TRBJ2-7
TGTGCCAGCTCACCACCGGCCCGCTACGAGCAGTACTTC	CASSPPARYEQYF	-	TRBV18	-	TRBJ2-7
TGTGCCAGCAACCATAGGTACAATGAGCAGTTCTTC	CASNHRYNEQFF	-	TRBV11-2	-	TRBJ2-1
TGCGCCAGCAGCTTCGCACAGGGAAATGAAAAACTGTTTTTT	CASSFAQGNEKLFF	-	TRBV5-1	-	TRBJ1-4
TGTGCCAGCAGTTTACTGAGTACTCGGGACGTATTTCAAGGTGGGGCCAACGTCCTGACTTTC	CASSLLSTRDVFQGGANVLTF	-	TRBV27	-	TRBJ2-6
TGTGCCAGCAGTCCGGACAGGGGACCTTACGAGCAGTACTTC	CASSPDRGPYEQYF	-	TRBV2	TRBD1	TRBJ2-7